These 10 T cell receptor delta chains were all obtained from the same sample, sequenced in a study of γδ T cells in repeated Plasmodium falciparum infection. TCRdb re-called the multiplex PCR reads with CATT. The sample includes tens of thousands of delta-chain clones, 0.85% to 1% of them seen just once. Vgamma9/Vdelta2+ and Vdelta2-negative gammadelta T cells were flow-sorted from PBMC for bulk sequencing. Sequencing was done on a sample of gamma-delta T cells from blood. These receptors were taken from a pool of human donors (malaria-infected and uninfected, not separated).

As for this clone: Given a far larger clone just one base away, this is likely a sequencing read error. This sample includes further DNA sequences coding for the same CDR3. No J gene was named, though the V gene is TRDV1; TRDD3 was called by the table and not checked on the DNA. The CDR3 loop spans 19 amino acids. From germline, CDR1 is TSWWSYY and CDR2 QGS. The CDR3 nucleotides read TGTGCTCTTGGGGTCGAGGCCTTCCTTACAACTGGGGGATACGGTAAACTCATCTTC. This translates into CALGVEAFLTTGGYGKLIF.

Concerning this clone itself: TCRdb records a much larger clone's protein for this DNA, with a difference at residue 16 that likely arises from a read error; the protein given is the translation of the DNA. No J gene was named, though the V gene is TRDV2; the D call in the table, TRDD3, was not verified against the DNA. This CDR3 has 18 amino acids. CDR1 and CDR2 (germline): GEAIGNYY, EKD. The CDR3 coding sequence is TGTGCCTGTGACACCCGTACTGGGGGATTGAGGGTGACCGATAAACCCATCTTT. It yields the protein CACDTRTGGLRVTDKPIF.

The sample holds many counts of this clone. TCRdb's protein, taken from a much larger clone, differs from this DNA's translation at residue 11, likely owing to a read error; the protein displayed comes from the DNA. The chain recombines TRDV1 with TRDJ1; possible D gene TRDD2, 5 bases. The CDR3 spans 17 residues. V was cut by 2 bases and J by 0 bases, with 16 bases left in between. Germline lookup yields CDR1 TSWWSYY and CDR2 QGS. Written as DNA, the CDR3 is TGTGCTCTTGGGGAAGGTTTCCTCCAGACCCACACCGATAAACTCATCTTT. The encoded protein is CALGEGFLQTHTDKLIF.

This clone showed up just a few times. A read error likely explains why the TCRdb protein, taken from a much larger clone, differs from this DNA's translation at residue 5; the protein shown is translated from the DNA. In DNA form, the CDR3 reads TGTGCTCTTGGGGGACTATTGGGAGGTAGGACCCTCGTCACCGATAAACTCATCTTT. Amino acid sequence: CALGGLLGGRTLVTDKLIF. The chain joins TRDV1 to TRDJ1; D unresolved. The J gene, not given by TCRdb, was assigned here from a germline match of the nucleotide sequence. Germline V gene sequence: CDR1 TSWWSYY, CDR2 QGS. V was shortened by 4 bases and J by 1 base, with 25 bases between the two germline ends. The CDR3 spans 19 residues.

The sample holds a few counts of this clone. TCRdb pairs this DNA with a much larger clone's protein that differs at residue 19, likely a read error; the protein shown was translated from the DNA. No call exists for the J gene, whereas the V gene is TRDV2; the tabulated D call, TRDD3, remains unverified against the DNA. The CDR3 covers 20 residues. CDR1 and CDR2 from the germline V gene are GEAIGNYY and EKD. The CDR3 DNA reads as TGTGCCTGTGACACCGTTCACCCCACTGGGGATACGCCCCCGACCGATAAACTCACCTTT. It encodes CACDTVHPTGDTPPTDKLTF.

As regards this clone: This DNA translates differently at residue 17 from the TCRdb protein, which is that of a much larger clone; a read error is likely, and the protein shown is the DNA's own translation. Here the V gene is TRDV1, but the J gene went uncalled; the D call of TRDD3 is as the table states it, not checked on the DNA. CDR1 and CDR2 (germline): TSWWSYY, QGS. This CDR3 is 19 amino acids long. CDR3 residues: CALGELGFLRTPGMDKPIF. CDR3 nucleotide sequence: TGTGCTCTTGGGGAACTAGGCTTTCTACGAACCCCTGGTATGGATAAACCCATCTTT.

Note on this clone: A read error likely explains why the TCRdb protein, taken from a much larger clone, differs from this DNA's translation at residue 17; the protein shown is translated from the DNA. The DNA of the CDR3 is TGTGCTCTTGGGGAATCCCCAACCTCCTCGATGTACTGGGGGATCACCCTTCACACCGATAAACTCATCTTT. It codes for CALGESPTSSMYWGITLHTDKLIF. This chain uses TRDV1 with TRDJ1; 10 bases align to TRDD3. The J gene comes from matching the DNA to germline here; TCRdb lacks it. The germline gives CDR1 TSWWSYY, CDR2 QGS. Trimming at V came to 2 bases and at J to 0 bases, leaving 27 bases not matched to a gene. This CDR3 is 24 amino acids long.

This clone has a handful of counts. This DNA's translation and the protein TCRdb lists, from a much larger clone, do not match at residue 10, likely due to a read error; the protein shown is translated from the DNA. The CDR3 sequence is CALGEIGLNALTGGCSDKLIF. CDR3 in DNA: TGTGCTCTTGGGGAAATTGGCCTAAATGCCCTTACTGGGGGATGTTCCGACAAACTCATCTTT. The genes are TRDV1 and TRDJ1, with 10 bases fitting TRDD3. This CDR3 region has 21 residues. The germline gives CDR1 TSWWSYY, CDR2 QGS.

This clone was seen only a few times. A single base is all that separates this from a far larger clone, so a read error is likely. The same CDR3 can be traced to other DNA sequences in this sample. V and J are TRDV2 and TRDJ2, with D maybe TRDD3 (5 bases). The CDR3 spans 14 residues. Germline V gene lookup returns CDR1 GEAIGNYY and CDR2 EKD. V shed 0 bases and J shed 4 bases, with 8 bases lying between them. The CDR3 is CACDTITGTAQLFF. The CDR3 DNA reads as TGTGCCTGTGACACCATCACTGGGACAGCACAACTCTTCTTT.

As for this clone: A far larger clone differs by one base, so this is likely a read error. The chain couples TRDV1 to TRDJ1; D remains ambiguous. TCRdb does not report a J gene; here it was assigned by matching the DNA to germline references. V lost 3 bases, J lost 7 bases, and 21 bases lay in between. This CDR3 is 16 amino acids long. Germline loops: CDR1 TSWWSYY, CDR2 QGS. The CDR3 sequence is CALGDTILLPGGKLIF. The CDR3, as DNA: TGTGCTCTTGGGGACACGATCCTTTTGCCTGGTGGTAAACTCATCTTT.